Listed below are T cell receptor beta chains from one sample, sequenced in a study of Graves' ophthalmopathy and Graves' hyperthyroidism. TCRdb recomputed calls from the multiplex PCR reads with MiXCR, one row per CDR3 protein. The sample consists of around 1,000,000 distinct CDR3 sequences, less than 45% of them appearing once. Sample: peripheral blood or thyroid tissue (not recorded which). Source of these receptors: an adult man with Graves' hyperthyroidism. CDR3s include the opening cysteine and the closing phenylalanine or tryptophan. A clone size is listed for some rows: how often the clone was seen (once, few, many), or a class if it is expanded.

V: TRBV10-3
size: .
CDR3: CAISGSREKLFF

V: TRBV7-8
size: few
CDR3: CASSPGTRYEQYF

V: TRBV25-1
size: .
CDR3: CASSASDLSNRGLDGYTF

V: TRBV7-9
size: .
CDR3: CASRMTARTSNTGELFF

V: TRBV27
size: few
CDR3: CASSTRTGVVEKLFF

V: TRBV7-8
size: many
CDR3: CASSFGQTYTEAFF

V: TRBV7-8
size: .
CDR3: CASSSRQGLGNQPQHF

V: TRBV3-1
size: .
CDR3: CASSPGFFSGNTIYF

V: TRBV7-9
size: .
CDR3: CASSFRMETEAFF

V: TRBV24-1
size: many
CDR3: CATSASSRGVGGELFF

V: TRBV15
size: few
CDR3: CATSGTTGVNAPLHF

V: TRBV7-2
size: many
CDR3: CASSLVASVSGPEAFF

V: TRBV4-1
size: .
CDR3: CASSQQGAASYEQYF

V: TRBV7-6
size: many
CDR3: CASSRRDSVVNSPLHF

V: TRBV6-2/TRBV6-3
size: .
CDR3: CASRRQSYEQYF

V: TRBV6-2/TRBV6-3
size: .
CDR3: CAISYRGGTGHEKLFF

V: TRBV28
size: .
CDR3: CASRRRETGELFF

V: TRBV19
size: many
CDR3: CASTPQGGGGQPQHF

V: TRBV29-1
size: .
CDR3: CSVSRGGETQYF

V: TRBV7-9
size: .
CDR3: CASSLRTQYF